Detailed here is one T cell receptor (beta chain). As yet, its antigen is unknown. The CDR3 is made up of 15 amino acids. The V gene's germline CDR1 is SGHTA and CDR2 FQGNSA. V dropped 0 bases and J dropped 4 bases, with 10 bases sitting between them. TCR beta libraries were prepared from cDNA with unique molecular identifiers. With about 0.95 to 11 million T cells as the source, roughly 500,000 cDNA molecules resulted. TCRdb re-derived calls from the PCR reads in MiXCR, one entry per CDR3 protein. The sample carries about 150,000 distinct CDR3 sequences, roughly 31% recorded once. This sample is part of a study of post-analysis software for immune sequencing data. Study in general: Disease trajectories encompassed relapsing-remitting, secondary progressive and progressive-relapsing multiple sclerosis.

Notes on the study in general: Batch-matched samples strongly co-clustered by F measure. TRBV5-6, TRBV5-1 and TRBV20-1 belonged to a set of a few TRBV segments that were more frequent in patients than controls. Controls significantly exceeded multiple sclerosis patients in normalized Chao1 diversity.

This sequence joins TRBV7-2 and TRBJ2-1, with D possibly matching TRBD2 (6 bases). Sequences were obtained from blood. This TCR came from a girl under 18 with multiple sclerosis. CDR3 coding DNA: TGTGCCAGCAGCTTAGCGGGAGGAATTTACAATGAGCAGTTCTTC. Its protein product is CASSLAGGIYNEQFF. Combining the CDR3 with reference TRBV7-2 and TRBJ2-1 gives the whole variable domain GAGVSQSPSNKVTEKGKDVELRCDPISGHTALYWYRQSLGQGLEFLIYFQGNSAPDKSGLPSDRFSAERTGGSVSTLTIQRTQQEDSAVYLCASSLAGGIYNEQFFGPGTRLTVL.